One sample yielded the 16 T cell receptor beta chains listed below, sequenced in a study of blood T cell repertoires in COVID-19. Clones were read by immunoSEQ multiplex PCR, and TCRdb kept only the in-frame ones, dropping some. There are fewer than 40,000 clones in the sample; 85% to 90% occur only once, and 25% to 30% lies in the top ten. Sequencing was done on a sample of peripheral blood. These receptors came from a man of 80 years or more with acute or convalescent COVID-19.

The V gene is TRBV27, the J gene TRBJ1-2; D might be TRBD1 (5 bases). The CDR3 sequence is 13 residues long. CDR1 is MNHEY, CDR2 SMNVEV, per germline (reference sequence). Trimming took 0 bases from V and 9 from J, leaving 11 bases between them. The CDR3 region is CASSLSPGESYTF. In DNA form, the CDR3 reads TGTGCCAGCAGTTTATCGCCGGGGGAAAGCTACACCTTC.

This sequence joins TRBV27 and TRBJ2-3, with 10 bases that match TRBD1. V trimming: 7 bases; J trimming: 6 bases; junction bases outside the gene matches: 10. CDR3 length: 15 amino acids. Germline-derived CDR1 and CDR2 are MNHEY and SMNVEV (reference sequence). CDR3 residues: CASTNRDRGRDTQYF. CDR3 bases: TGTGCCAGCACCAACCGGGACAGGGGAAGGGATACGCAGTATTTT.

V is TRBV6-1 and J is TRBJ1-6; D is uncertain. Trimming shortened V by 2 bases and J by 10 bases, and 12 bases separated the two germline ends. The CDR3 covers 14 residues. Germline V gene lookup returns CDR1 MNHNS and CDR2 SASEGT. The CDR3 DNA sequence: TGTGCCAGCAGTGAACCCCAGGTTGGATCACCCCTCCACTTT. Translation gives CASSEPQVGSPLHF.

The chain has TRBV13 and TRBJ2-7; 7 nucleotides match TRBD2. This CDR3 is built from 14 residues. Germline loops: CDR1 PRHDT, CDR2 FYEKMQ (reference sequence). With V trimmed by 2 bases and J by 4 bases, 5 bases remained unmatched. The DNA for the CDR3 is TGTGCCAGCAGCTTAATGCCTAGCGGATACGAGCAGTACTTC. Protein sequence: CASSLMPSGYEQYF.

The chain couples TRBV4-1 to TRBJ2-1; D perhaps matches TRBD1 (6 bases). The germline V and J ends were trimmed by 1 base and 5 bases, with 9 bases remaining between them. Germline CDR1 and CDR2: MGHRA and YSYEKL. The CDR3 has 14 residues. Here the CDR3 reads CASSQAGQNNEQFF. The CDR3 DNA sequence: TGCGCCAGCAGCCAAGCGGGACAAAACAATGAGCAGTTCTTC.

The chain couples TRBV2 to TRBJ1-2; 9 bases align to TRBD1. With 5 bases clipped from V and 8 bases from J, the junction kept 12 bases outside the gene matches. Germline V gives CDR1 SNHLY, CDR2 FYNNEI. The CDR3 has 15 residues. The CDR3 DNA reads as TGTGCCAGCAGTTTACCGGGACAGGGTAAAGGGGGCTACACCTTC. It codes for CASSLPGQGKGGYTF.

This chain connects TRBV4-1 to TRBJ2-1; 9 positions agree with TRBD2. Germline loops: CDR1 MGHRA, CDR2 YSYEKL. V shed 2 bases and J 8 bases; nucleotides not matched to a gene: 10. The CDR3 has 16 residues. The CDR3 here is CASSQTLSGSGDEQFF. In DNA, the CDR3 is TGCGCCAGCAGCCAAACCCTTAGCGGGAGTGGGGATGAGCAGTTCTTC.

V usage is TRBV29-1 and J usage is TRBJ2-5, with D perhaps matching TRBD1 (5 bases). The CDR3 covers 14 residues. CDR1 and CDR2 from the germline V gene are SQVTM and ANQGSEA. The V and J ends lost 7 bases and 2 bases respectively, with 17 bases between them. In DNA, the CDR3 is TGCAGCGCCCGTAGTGGGGCCCTACAAGAGACCCAGTACTTC. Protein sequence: CSARSGALQETQYF.

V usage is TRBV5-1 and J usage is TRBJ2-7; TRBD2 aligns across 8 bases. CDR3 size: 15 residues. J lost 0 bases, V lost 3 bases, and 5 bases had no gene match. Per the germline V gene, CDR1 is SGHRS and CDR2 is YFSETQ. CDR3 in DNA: TGCGCCAGCAGCTGGGGTGGGACTAGCTCCTACGAGCAGTACTTC. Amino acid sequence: CASSWGGTSSYEQYF.

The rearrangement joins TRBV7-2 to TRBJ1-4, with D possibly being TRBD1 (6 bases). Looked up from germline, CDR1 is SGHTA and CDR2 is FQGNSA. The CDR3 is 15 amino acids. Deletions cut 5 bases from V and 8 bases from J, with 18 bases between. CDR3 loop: CASSPARTGSEKLFF. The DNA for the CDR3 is TGTGCCAGCAGCCCAGCCCGAACAGGGTCGGAAAAACTGTTTTTT.

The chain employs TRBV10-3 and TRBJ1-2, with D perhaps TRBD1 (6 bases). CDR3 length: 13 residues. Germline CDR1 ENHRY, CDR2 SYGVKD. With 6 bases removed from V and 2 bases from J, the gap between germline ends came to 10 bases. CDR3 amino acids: CAIRITGNYGYTF. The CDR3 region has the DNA TGTGCCATCAGGATCACAGGGAACTATGGCTACACCTTC.

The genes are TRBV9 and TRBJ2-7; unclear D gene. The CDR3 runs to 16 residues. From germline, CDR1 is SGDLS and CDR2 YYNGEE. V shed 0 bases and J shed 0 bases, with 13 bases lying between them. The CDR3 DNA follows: TGTGCCAGCAGCGTAGGTGACGAATGGAGCTCCTACGAGCAGTACTTC. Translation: CASSVGDEWSSYEQYF.

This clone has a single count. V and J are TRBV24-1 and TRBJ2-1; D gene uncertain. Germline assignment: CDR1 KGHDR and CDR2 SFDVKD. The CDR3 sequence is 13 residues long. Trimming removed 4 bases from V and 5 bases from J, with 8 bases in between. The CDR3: CATSDGGNNEQFF. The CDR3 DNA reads TGTGCCACCAGTGACGGCGGAAACAATGAGCAGTTCTTC.

The CDR3 sequence is CASSPIGWNSQGGNTEAFF. DNA of the CDR3: TGTGCCAGCAGCCCAATCGGGTGGAACTCTCAGGGGGGGAACACTGAAGCTTTCTTT. V is TRBV5-6 and J is TRBJ1-1, with TRBD1 matching over 7 bases. Germline lookup yields CDR1 SGHDT and CDR2 YYEEEE. This CDR3 has 19 amino acids. Germline trimming cut 4 bases from V and 1 base from J; bases unmatched to any gene: 19. Full variable domain (rest looked up from reference TRBV5-6 and TRBJ1-1): DAGVTQSPTHLIKTRGQQVTLRCSPKSGHDTVSWYQQALGQGPQFIFQYYEEEERQRGNFPDRFSGHQFPNYSSELNVNALLLGDSALYLCASSPIGWNSQGGNTEAFFGQGTRLTVV.

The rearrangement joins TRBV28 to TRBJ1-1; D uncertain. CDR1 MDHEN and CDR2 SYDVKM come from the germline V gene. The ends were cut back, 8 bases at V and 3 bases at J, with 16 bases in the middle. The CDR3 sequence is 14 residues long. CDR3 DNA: TGTGCCAGCGGAATTCTCGTGAGGGACACTGAAGCTTTCTTT. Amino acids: CASGILVRDTEAFF.

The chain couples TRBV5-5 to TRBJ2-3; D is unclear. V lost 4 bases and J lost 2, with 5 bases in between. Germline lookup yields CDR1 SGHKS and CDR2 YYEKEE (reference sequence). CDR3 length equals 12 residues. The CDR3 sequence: CASSLTTDTQYF. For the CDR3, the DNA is TGTGCCAGCAGCCTAACCACAGATACGCAGTATTTT.